What follows is one TCR beta chain and its context. This clone occurred once. There is no known antigen for this receptor. No much larger clone exists at a distance of one base, and base qualities are not known. This entry comes from a study of PD-1 blockade in classical Hodgkin lymphoma (dated by TCRdb to the early 2020s). For the study in its entirety: Nivolumab dosing was 3 mg/kg intravenously every 2 weeks, continuing until either disease progression or unacceptable toxicity. The study used CyTOF and TCR beta sequencing to define a peripheral blood immune signature of response to PD-1 blockade in classical Hodgkin lymphoma.

Genomic DNA was isolated using the Qiagen DNeasy kit from unsorted PBMCs as well as from negatively selected CD4+ and CD8+ fractions. TCR beta CDR3 regions were amplified by immunoSEQ multiplex PCR using primers annealing to V and J segments. A synthetic immune receptor repertoire was used to minimize amplification bias, and any remaining bias was removed computationally after sequencing. From the authors' description of their analysis: Custom Python scripts were used to quantify repertoire diversity as the Shannon entropy index. Unsorted, CD4+ and CD8+ repertoires were examined separately, except in combined analyses, for which CD4+ and CD8+ sequences were merged in silico. Clonal expansion was defined as a frequency increase of at least 2-fold after treatment compared with C1D1, and clones undetected at baseline were assigned a pseudocount of 0.5. Singleton clones were defined as clones with 0 or 1 copy at C1D1, and non-singleton clones were defined as clones with 2 or more copies. Clones expanded in unsorted samples were assigned a CD4+, CD8+ or unknown annotation through matching of protein sequences in sorted samples from the same patient. Wilcoxon tests on paired samples were used to test changes in diversity from C1D1 to C4D1. TCRdb provides this immuneACCESS table in a form limited to in-frame rearrangements. Some clones are lacking; in checked studies, under half of them reflect an unresolved V gene, and why the rest are absent is not known. V, J and clone size derive from that table, while D and trimming were established from the DNA sequence. The table for this sample lists about 93,000 clones; 78% of them were counted only once. The ten most abundant clones make up less than 10% of the sample.

Reading from cysteine to phenylalanine, the CDR3 counts 13 amino acids. Only CDR3 DNA remains: 39 bases, in frame from the first base. Trimming leaves V shorter by 3 bases and J shorter by 3 bases, with the junction holding 1 base beyond the gene matches. CDR1 and CDR2, per the germline V gene (reference sequence), are MNHEY and SMNVEV. The time point label here, explained by the study, means: cycle 4 day 1 (C4D1), after six to seven weeks of nivolumab. Every trial patient had relapsed following autologous stem cell transplantation, and prior brentuximab vedotin exposure was what differed among cohorts A, B and C. A total of 50 to 70 patients with relapsed/refractory classical Hodgkin lymphoma made up the trial cohort, and each patient's best overall response was complete response, partial response or progressive disease. Single-agent nivolumab was administered to trial patients in the multi-cohort phase II CheckMate 205 trial. An independent review committee assessed best overall response by applying the 2007 International Working Group response criteria. PBMCs from the trial were collected at three points: immediately before nivolumab initiation (C1D1), and during therapy at cycle 2 day 1 and cycle 4 day 1. Peripheral blood was collected in 8 mL Vacutainer Cell Preparation Tubes, from which PBMCs were isolated by centrifugation and then cryopreserved.

Here is what the overall study found, with its caveats: The study covered only a single clinical trial cohort, and the causes of the repertoire differences, possibly disease activity or prior therapy, were still not defined. Diversity was lower in patients who began nivolumab less than 1 year after ASCT, so these patients were left out of later analyses to avoid confounding by immune reconstitution. A significant rise by C4D1 was seen in CD4+ but not CD8+ TCR diversity (p=0.0027 vs p=0.16), with the rise being most apparent in complete responders (p=0.02). Baseline TCR diversity was reported to be lower in newly diagnosed patients than in healthy donors and to be lower still in relapsed/refractory patients. Among trial patients, those achieving complete response had baseline diversity similar to that of newly diagnosed patients, while diversity was significantly lower in partial responders and progressors.

This specimen consisted of peripheral blood mononuclear cells (PBMCs), obtained before the fourth cycle of nivolumab. Recombination linked TRBV27 to TRBJ2-7; 8 middle bases align to TRBD1. This clonotype was obtained from a human donor with classical Hodgkin lymphoma. The CDR3 corresponds to CASSLGQVYEQYF. The sequenced DNA: TGTGCCAGCAGTTTGGGACAGGTCTACGAGCAGTACTTC.